This TCR beta chain was profiled in a study of T cell repertoires in cytomegalovirus infection. Across the study: Recently identified HLA-C-restricted CMV epitopes were used, and well-studied HLA-B-restricted CMV epitopes were used as well. It was the public TCR beta signatures that indicated both CMV infection and matching HLA type.

Study results and limitations: HLA-C-restricted CMV-specific TCR beta clonotypes prevailed in the ex vivo response. Summed frequency of shared TCR beta families picked out CMV carriers who also had the relevant HLA.

The CDR3 spans 15 residues. The V gene's germline CDR1 is SGDLS and CDR2 YYNGEE. V gave up 4 bases and J gave up 2 bases, with 15 bases separating them. TCRdb re-called the reads with MiXCR, one entry per CDR3 protein. Of roughly 990,000 distinct CDR3 sequences in the sample, around 30% were seen once. With respect to this clonotype: No antigen is known for it.

This specimen was cultured CD8+ T cells from PBMCs, taken from culture after CMV antigen stimulation. This TCR was recovered from a human donor in good health (CMV status not recorded). Some clones in this sample may be carry-over from other donors' samples. The rearrangement joins TRBV9 to TRBJ2-5; TRBD1 might be the D (5 bases). The DNA for the CDR3 is TGTGCCAGCAGCCCCACCGCAGGGCGGCAAGAGACCCAGTACTTC. Its translation is CASSPTAGRQETQYF.